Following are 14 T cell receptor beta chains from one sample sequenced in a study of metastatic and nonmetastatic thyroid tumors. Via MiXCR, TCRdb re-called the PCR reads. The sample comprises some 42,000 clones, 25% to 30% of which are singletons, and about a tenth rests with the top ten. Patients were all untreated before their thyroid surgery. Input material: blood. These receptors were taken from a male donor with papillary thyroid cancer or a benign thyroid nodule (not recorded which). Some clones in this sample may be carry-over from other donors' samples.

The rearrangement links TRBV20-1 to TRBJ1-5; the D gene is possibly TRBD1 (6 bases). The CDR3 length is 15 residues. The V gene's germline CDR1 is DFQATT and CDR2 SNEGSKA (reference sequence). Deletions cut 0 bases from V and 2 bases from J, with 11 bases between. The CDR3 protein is CSARDLGGGNQPQHF. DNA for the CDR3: TGCAGTGCTAGAGATCTGGGGGGCGGCAATCAGCCCCAGCATTTT.

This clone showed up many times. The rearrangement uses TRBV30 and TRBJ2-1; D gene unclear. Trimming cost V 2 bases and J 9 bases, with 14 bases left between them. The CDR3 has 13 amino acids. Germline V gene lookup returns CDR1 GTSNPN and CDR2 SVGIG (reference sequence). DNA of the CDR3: TGTGCCTGGAGTTCTACCCCAGATAGTGAGCAGTTCTTC. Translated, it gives CAWSSTPDSEQFF. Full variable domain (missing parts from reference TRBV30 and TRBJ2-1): SQTIHQWPATLVQPVGSPLSLECTVEGTSNPNLYWYRQAAGRGLQLLFYSVGIGQISSEVPQNLSASRPQDRQFILSSKKLLLSDSGFYLCAWSSTPDSEQFFGPGTRLTVL.

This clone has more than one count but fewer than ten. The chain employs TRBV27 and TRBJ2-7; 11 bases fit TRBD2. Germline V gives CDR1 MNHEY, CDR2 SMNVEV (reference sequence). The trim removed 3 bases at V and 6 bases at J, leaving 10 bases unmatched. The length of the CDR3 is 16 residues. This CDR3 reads CASSLVAGGRMAEQYF. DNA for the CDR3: TGTGCCAGCAGTTTGGTAGCGGGAGGGAGGATGGCCGAGCAGTACTTC.

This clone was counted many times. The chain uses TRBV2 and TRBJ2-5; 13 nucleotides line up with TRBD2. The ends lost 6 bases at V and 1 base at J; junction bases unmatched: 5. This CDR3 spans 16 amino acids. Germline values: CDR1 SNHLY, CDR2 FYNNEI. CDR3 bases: TGTGCCAGCAGGCCGGGACTAGCGGGACCCCAAGAGACCCAGTACTTC. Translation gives CASRPGLAGPQETQYF.

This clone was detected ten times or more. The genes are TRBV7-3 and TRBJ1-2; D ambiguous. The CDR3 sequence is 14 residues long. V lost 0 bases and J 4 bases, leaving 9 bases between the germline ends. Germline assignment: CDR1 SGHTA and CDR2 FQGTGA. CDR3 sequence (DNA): TGTGCCAGCAGCTTAACTAACGGACCCTATGGCTACACCTTC. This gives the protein CASSLTNGPYGYTF.

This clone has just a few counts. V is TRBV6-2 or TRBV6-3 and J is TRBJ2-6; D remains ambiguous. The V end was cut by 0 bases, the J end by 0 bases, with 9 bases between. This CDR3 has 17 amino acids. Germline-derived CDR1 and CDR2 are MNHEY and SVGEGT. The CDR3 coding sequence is TGTGCCAGCAGTTACTCGTTCATGAGCTCTGGGGCCAACGTCCTGACTTTC. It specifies CASSYSFMSSGANVLTF.

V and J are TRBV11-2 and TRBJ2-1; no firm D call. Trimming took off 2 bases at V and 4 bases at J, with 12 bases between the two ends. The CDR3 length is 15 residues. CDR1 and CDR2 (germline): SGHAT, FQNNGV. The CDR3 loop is CASSLSTGYYNEQFF. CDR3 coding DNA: TGTGCCAGCAGCTTATCTACCGGGTATTACAATGAGCAGTTCTTC.

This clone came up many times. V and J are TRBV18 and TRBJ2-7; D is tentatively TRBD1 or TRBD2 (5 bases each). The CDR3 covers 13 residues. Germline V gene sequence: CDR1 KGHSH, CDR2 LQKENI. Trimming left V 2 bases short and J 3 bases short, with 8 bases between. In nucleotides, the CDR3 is TGTGCCAGCTCACCAAGGGGAGACTACGAGCAGTACTTC. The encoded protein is CASSPRGDYEQYF.

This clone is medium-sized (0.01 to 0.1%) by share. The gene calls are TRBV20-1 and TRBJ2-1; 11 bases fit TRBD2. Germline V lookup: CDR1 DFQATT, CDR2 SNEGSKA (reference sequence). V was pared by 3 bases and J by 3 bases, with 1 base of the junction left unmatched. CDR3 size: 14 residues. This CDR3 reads CSARTSGIYNEQFF. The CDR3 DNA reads TGCAGTGCTAGGACTAGCGGGATCTACAATGAGCAGTTCTTC.

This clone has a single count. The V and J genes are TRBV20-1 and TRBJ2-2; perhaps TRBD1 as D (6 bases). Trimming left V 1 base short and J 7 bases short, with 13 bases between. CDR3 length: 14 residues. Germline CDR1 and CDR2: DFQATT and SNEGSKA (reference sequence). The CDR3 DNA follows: TGCAGTGCTAGAGTGGCAGGGGCGGGCGGGGAGCTGTTTTTT. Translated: CSARVAGAGGELFF.

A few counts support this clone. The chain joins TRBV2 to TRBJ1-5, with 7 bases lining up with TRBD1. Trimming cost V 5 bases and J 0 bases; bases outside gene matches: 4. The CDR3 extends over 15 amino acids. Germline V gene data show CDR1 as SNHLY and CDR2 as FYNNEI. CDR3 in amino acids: CASSTGENSNQPQHF. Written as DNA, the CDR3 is TGTGCCAGCAGTACAGGGGAAAATAGCAATCAGCCCCAGCATTTT.

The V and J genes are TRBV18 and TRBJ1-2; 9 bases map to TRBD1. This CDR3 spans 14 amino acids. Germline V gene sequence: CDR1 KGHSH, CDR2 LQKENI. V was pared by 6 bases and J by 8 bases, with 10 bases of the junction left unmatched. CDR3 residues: CASSPPGQGEGYTF. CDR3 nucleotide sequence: TGTGCCAGCTCGCCCCCGGGACAGGGAGAAGGCTACACCTTC.

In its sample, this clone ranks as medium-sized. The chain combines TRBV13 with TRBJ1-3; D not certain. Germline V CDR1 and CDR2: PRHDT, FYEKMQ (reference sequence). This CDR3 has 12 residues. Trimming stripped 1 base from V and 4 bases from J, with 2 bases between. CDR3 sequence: CASSLEGNTIYF. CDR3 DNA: TGTGCCAGCAGCTTAGAAGGAAACACCATATATTTT.

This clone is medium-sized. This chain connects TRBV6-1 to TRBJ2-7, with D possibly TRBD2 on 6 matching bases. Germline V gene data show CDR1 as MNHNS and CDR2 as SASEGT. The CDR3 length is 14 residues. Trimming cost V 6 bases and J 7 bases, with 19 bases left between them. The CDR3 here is CASREGLTENEQYF. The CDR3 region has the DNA TGTGCCAGCAGGGAGGGCTTGACAGAAAATGAGCAGTACTTC.